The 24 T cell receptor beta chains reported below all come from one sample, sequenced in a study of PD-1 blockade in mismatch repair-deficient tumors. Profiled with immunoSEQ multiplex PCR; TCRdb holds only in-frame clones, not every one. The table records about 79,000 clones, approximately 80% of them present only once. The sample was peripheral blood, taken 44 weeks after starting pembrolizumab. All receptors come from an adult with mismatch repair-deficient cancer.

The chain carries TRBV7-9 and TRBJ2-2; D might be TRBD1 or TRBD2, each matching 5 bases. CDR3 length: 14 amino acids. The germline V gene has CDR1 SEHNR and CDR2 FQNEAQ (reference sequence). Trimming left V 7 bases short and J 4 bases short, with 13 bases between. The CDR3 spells CASTPRGPTGELFF. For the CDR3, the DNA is TGTGCCAGCACCCCACGGGGACCCACCGGGGAGCTGTTTTTT. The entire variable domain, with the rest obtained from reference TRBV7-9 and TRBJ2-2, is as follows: DTGVSQNPRHKITKRGQNVTFRCDPISEHNRLYWYRQTLGQGPEFLTYFQNEAQLEKSRLLSDRFSAERPKGSFSTLEIQRTEQGDSAMYLCASTPRGPTGELFFGEGSRLTVL.

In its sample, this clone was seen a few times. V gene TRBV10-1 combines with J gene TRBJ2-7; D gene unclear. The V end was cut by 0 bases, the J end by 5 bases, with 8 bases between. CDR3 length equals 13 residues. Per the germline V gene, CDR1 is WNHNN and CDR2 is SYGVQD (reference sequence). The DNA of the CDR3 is TGCGCCAGCAGTGAGTCTGGGCGGAACGAGCAGTACTTC. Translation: CASSESGRNEQYF.

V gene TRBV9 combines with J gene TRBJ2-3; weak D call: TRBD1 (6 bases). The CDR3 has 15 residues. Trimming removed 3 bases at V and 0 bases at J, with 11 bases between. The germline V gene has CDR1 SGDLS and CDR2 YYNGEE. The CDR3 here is CASSAGTSSTDTQYF. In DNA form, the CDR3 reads TGTGCCAGCAGCGCCGGGACATCTAGCACAGATACGCAGTATTTT.

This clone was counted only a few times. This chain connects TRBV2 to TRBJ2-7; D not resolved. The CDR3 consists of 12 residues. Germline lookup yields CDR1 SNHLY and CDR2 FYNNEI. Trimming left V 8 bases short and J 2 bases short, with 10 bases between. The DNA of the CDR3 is TGTGCCAGCTGTGGGGAACCCTACGAGCAGTACTTC. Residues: CASCGEPYEQYF.

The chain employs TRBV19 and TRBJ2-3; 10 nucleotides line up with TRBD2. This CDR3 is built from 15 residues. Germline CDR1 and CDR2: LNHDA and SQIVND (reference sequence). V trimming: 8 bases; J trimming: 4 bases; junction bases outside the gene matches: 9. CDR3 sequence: CASGPRLAGADTQYF. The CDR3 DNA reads TGTGCCAGTGGTCCCAGGCTAGCGGGAGCAGATACGCAGTATTTT.

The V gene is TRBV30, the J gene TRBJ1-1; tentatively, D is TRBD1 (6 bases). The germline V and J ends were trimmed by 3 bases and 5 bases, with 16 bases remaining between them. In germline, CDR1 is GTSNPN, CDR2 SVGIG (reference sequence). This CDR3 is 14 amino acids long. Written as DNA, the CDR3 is TGTGCCTGGAGCCTCAATTCACAGGGAACTGAAGCTTTCTTT. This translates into CAWSLNSQGTEAFF.

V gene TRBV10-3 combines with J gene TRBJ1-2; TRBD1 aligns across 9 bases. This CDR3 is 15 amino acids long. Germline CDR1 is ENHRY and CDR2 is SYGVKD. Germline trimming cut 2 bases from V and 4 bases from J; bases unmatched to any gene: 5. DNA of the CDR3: TGTGCCATCAGTGAGACGGGACAGGGCCTCTATGGCTACACCTTC. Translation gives CAISETGQGLYGYTF.

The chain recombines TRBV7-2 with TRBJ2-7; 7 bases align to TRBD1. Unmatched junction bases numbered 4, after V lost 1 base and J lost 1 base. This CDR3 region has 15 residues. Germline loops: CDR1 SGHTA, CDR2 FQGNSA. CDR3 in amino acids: CASSLVTGESYEQYF. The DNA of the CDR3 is TGTGCCAGCAGCTTAGTTACAGGGGAATCCTACGAGCAGTACTTC.

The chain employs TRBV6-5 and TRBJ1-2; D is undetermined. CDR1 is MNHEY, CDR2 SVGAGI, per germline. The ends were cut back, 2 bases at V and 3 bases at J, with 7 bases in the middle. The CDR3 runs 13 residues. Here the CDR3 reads CASSYGVDYGYTF. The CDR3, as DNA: TGTGCCAGCAGTTACGGGGTCGACTATGGCTACACCTTC.

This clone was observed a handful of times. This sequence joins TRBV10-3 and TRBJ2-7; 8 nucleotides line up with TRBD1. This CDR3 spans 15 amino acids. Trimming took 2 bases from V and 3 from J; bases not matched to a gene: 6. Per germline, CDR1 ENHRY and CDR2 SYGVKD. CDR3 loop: CAISELRQGIYEQYF. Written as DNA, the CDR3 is TGTGCCATCAGTGAGCTTAGACAGGGGATCTACGAGCAGTACTTC.

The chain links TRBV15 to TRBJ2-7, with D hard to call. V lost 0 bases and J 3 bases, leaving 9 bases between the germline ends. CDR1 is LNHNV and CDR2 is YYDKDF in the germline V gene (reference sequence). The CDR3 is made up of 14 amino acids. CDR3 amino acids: CATSRDRGGYEQYF. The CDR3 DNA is TGTGCCACCAGCAGAGATCGAGGTGGCTACGAGCAGTACTTC.

The CDR3 loop is CASSSLALAGRLKETQYF. The CDR3 nucleotides read TGTGCCAGCAGTTCGCTCGCACTAGCGGGAAGGCTTAAGGAGACCCAGTACTTC. The chain is built from TRBV7-2 and TRBJ2-5; 10 bases align to TRBD2. Per the germline V gene, CDR1 is SGHTA and CDR2 is FQGNSA. J lost 5 bases, V lost 6 bases, and 18 bases had no gene match. This CDR3 region has 18 residues.

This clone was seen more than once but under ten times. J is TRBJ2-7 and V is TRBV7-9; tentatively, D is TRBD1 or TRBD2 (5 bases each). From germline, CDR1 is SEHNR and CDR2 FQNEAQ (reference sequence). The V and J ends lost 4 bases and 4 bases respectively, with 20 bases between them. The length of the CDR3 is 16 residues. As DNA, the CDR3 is TGTGCCAGCAGCTACCGGGACCACGGAGAGGGATACGAGCAGTACTTC. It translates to CASSYRDHGEGYEQYF.

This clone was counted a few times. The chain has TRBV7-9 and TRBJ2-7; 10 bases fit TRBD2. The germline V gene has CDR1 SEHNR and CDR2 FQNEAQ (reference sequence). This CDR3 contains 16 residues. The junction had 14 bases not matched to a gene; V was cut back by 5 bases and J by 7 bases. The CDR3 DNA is TGTGCCAGCAGCCCAGATCGGACTAGCGGTGCTGGAGAGCAGTACTTC. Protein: CASSPDRTSGAGEQYF. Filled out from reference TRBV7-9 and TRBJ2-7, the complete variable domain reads DTGVSQNPRHKITKRGQNVTFRCDPISEHNRLYWYRQTLGQGPEFLTYFQNEAQLEKSRLLSDRFSAERPKGSFSTLEIQRTEQGDSAMYLCASSPDRTSGAGEQYFGPGTRLTVT.

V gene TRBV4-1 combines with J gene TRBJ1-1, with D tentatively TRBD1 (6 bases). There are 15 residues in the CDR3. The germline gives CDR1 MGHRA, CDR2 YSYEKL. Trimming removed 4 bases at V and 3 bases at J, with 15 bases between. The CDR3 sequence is CASSREGGVYTEAFF. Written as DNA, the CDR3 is TGCGCCAGCAGCCGAGAGGGGGGGGTGTACACTGAAGCTTTCTTT.

CDR3 in amino acids: CASSDRAQGGDTQYF. Written as DNA, the CDR3 is TGTGCCAGCAGTGATAGGGCGCAGGGGGGCGATACGCAGTATTTT. The chain carries TRBV6-4 and TRBJ2-3, with D possibly being TRBD1 (7 bases). V lost 3 bases and J lost 6, with 16 bases in between. The CDR3 consists of 15 residues. Germline V gives CDR1 MRHNA, CDR2 SNTAGT.

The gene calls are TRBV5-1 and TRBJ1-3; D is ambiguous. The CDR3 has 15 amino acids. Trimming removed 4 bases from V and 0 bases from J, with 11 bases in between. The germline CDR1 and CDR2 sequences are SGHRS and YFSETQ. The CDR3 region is CASSGDGSSGNTIYF. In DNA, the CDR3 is TGCGCCAGCAGCGGTGACGGGAGCTCTGGAAACACCATATATTTT.

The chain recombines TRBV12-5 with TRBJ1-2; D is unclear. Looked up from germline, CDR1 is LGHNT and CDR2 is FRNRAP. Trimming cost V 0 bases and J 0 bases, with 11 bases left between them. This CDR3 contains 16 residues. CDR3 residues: CASGLVVGRTNYGYTF. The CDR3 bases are TGTGCTAGTGGTTTGGTAGTGGGCAGAACTAACTATGGCTACACCTTC.

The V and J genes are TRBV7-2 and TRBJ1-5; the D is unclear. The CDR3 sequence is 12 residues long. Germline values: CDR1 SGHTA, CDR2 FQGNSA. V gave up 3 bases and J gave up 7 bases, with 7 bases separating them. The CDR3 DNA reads TGTGCCAGCAGCTTCATAGGCCAGCCCCAGCATTTT. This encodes CASSFIGQPQHF.

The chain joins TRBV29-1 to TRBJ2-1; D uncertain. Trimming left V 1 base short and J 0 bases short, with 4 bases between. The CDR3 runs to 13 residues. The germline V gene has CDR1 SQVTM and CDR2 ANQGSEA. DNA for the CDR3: TGCAGCGTTGAAGGGAGCTCCTACAATGAGCAGTTCTTC. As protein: CSVEGSSYNEQFF.

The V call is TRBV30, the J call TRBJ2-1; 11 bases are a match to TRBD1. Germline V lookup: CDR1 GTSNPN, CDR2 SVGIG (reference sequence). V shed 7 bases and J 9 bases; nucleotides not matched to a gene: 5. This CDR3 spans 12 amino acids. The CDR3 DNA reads TGTGCCTATTGGGACAGGGGGATTGAGCAGTTCTTC. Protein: CAYWDRGIEQFF.

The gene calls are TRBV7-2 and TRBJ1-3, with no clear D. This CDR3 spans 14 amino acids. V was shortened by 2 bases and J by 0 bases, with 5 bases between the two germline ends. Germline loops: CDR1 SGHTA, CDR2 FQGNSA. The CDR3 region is CASSLSSSGNTIYF. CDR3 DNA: TGTGCCAGCAGCTTAAGTTCCTCTGGAAACACCATATATTTT.

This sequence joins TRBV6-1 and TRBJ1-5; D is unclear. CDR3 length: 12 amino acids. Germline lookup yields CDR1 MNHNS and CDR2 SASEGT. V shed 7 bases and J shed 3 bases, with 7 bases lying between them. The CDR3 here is CASTQNNQPQHF. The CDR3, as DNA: TGTGCCAGCACCCAGAACAATCAGCCCCAGCATTTT.

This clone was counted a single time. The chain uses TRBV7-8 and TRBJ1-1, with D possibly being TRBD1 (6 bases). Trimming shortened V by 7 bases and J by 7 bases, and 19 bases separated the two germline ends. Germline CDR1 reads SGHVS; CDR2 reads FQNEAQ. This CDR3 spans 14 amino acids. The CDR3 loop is CASKTTGGKDEAFF. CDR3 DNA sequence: TGTGCCAGCAAGACGACAGGAGGAAAAGATGAAGCTTTCTTT.